Listed below are T cell receptor beta chains from one sample, sequenced in a study of OX40 agonist ivuxolimab in advanced cancers. Sequencing was performed with immunoSEQ multiplex PCR; in TCRdb, only in-frame clones are kept and a portion is missing. In the table there are some 70,000 clones, 75% to 90% of which are singletons. The source material was CD4+ or CD8+ T cells sorted from blood, sampled in a trial of the OX40 agonist ivuxolimab. All receptors come from an adult with an advanced solid tumor such as melanoma, head and neck, liver or kidney cancer. CDR3s include the opening cysteine and the closing phenylalanine or tryptophan. The D gene is left open where the match is weak. Clone sizes are given selectively: once, few, many, or a class where the clone is expanded.

d_call,v_call,clone_size,j_call,cdr3_aa,cdr3_nt
-,TRBV5-1,-,TRBJ1-5,CASSLGGGSQPQHF,TGCGCCAGCAGCTTGGGGGGGGGATCTCAGCCCCAGCATTTT
TRBD2,TRBV5-4,-,TRBJ2-2,CASSLFSGGAAGELFF,TGTGCCAGCAGCCTGTTTAGCGGGGGGGCCGCCGGGGAGCTGTTTTTT
-,TRBV5-1,once,TRBJ2-1,CASSLVGMGYNEQFF,TGCGCCAGCAGCTTGGTCGGGATGGGGTACAATGAGCAGTTCTTC
-,TRBV5-4,-,TRBJ2-1,CASSSAGSASNEQFF,TGTGCCAGCAGCTCAGCGGGCAGCGCGAGTAATGAGCAGTTCTTC
-,TRBV6-1,-,TRBJ2-7,CASTLREQYF,TGTGCCAGCACTCTGCGCGAGCAGTACTTC
-,TRBV19,-,TRBJ2-3,CASISGPGDTQYF,TGTGCCAGTATCTCGGGGCCCGGAGATACGCAGTATTTT
TRBD1,TRBV4-2,-,TRBJ2-1,CASSQGEGARNEQFF,TGTGCCAGCAGCCAGGGCGAGGGGGCGAGGAATGAGCAGTTCTTC
-,TRBV2,few,TRBJ1-1,CASSVNSRGTEAFF,TGTGCCAGCAGTGTTAATTCACGCGGCACTGAAGCTTTCTTT
-,TRBV7-3,few,TRBJ2-3,CASSSSTDTQYF,TGTGCCAGCAGCTCCAGCACAGATACGCAGTATTTT
TRBD2,TRBV7-9,-,TRBJ2-1,CASSRDSGGVYNEQFF,TGTGCCAGCAGCAGGGATAGCGGGGGCGTCTACAATGAGCAGTTCTTC
-,TRBV4-2,-,TRBJ2-5,CASSQGTAFVGETQYF,TGTGCCAGCAGCCAAGGGACAGCGTTTGTTGGTGAGACCCAGTACTTC
-,TRBV25-1,-,TRBJ2-7,CASSFGLREQYF,TGTGCCAGCAGCTTCGGGCTCCGAGAGCAGTACTTC
TRBD2,TRBV2,-,TRBJ2-5,CASLLGLAGGAETQYF,TGTGCCAGCCTTCTCGGACTAGCGGGGGGAGCAGAGACCCAGTACTTC
-,TRBV7-9,-,TRBJ1-1,CASSKDSEAFF,TGTGCCAGCAGCAAGGACAGTGAAGCTTTCTTT
TRBD2,TRBV5-6,-,TRBJ2-5,CASSLGLLAGETQYF,TGTGCCAGCAGCCTGGGACTACTGGCCGGAGAGACCCAGTACTTC
-,TRBV19,-,TRBJ1-5,CASRLYGRVRNQPQHF,TGTGCCAGTAGGCTATACGGTAGGGTACGCAATCAGCCCCAGCATTTT
TRBD1,TRBV5-4,-,TRBJ1-4,CASSLTGLEKLFF,TGTGCCAGCAGCCTGACAGGGCTTGAAAAACTGTTTTTT
-,TRBV6-5,-,TRBJ1-6,CASSNQPGVTSPLHF,TGTGCCAGCAGTAATCAGCCAGGGGTGACTTCACCCCTCCACTTT
TRBD1,TRBV5-6,-,TRBJ1-5,CASSKTGDSNQPQHF,TGTGCCAGCAGCAAGACAGGGGATAGCAATCAGCCCCAGCATTTT
TRBD2,TRBV6-6,-,TRBJ2-3,CASNMGGAQYF,TGTGCCAGCAATATGGGAGGGGCGCAGTATTTT
-,TRBV6-5,-,TRBJ2-7,CASSNRDTISYEQYF,TGTGCCAGCAGTAACCGGGACACCATCTCCTACGAGCAGTACTTC
-,TRBV14,-,TRBJ2-7,CASSQVRDAMWEQYF,TGTGCCAGCAGCCAAGTACGGGACGCGATGTGGGAGCAGTACTTC
TRBD1,TRBV9,-,TRBJ1-2,CASSRGLSNYGYTF,TGTGCCAGCAGCAGGGGGCTCTCTAACTATGGCTACACCTTC
TRBD1,TRBV4-2,-,TRBJ1-3,CASSRGTGGNTIYF,TGTGCCAGCAGCCGGGGGACAGGTGGAAACACCATATATTTT
-,TRBV4-3,-,TRBJ2-2,CASSQGGGAGGELFF,TGCGCCAGCAGTCAAGGTGGGGGGGCCGGCGGGGAGCTGTTTTTT
-,TRBV7-9,once,TRBJ1-4,CASSYNRASEKLFF,TGTGCCAGCAGCTATAACAGGGCAAGTGAAAAACTGTTTTTT
TRBD1,TRBV19,few,TRBJ1-2,CASSPALTGSTDGYTF,TGTGCCAGTAGTCCGGCCCTGACAGGGAGCACGGATGGCTACACCTTC
TRBD2,TRBV6-6,once,TRBJ2-1,CASSYLGGGSYNEQFF,TGTGCCAGCAGTTACCTGGGGGGGGGCTCCTACAATGAGCAGTTCTTC
-,TRBV7-8,-,TRBJ1-4,CASSSLGEKLFF,TGTGCCAGCAGTTCGCTTGGAGAAAAACTGTTTTTT
-,TRBV14,large,TRBJ1-6,CASSQGAHTPLHF,TGTGCCAGCAGCCAAGGGGCCCATACACCCCTCCACTTT
TRBD2,TRBV5-4,few,TRBJ2-2,CASSWAGGGTGELFF,TGTGCCAGCAGCTGGGCGGGGGGTGGAACCGGGGAGCTGTTTTTT
TRBD1,TRBV30,-,TRBJ2-4,CAWNQGQGGQNIQYF,TGTGCCTGGAACCAGGGACAGGGGGGCCAAAACATTCAGTACTTC
-,TRBV5-6,-,TRBJ2-3,CASSLGQAHTDTQYF,TGTGCCAGCAGCTTGGGACAGGCGCACACAGATACGCAGTATTTT
TRBD2,TRBV11-3,-,TRBJ2-1,CASSLRTSGYNEQFF,TGTGCCAGTTCTCTTAGGACTAGCGGTTACAATGAGCAGTTCTTC
-,TRBV7-9,-,TRBJ1-2,CASSEDGWVYGYTF,TGTGCCAGCAGCGAGGACGGATGGGTCTATGGCTACACCTTC
TRBD1,TRBV5-8,-,TRBJ2-1,CASSPGTGVYNEQFF,TGTGCCAGCAGCCCCGGGACAGGGGTCTACAATGAGCAGTTCTTC
TRBD1,TRBV11-3,-,TRBJ2-1,CASSLSGQVYEQFF,TGTGCCAGCAGCTTATCGGGACAGGTTTATGAGCAGTTCTTC
TRBD1,TRBV27,once,TRBJ1-2,CASSLKGTGYGYTF,TGTGCCAGCAGTTTAAAGGGGACAGGGTATGGCTACACCTTC
TRBD1,TRBV5-1,-,TRBJ2-2,CASSLRDRGRGTGELFF,TGCGCCAGCAGCTTGCGGGACAGGGGACGTGGCACCGGGGAGCTGTTTTTT
TRBD1,TRBV5-1,-,TRBJ2-1,CASSLDYDTGQGAGSYNEQFF,TGCGCCAGCAGCCTGGATTACGACACGGGACAGGGGGCTGGCTCCTACAATGAGCAGTTCTTC
-,TRBV19,-,TRBJ1-1,CASSIRRADREAFF,TGTGCCAGTAGTATAAGGCGAGCGGACCGTGAAGCTTTCTTT
-,TRBV16,-,TRBJ2-7,CASRRGGGAYEQYF,TGTGCCAGCAGAAGGGGCGGGGGCGCCTACGAGCAGTACTTC
-,TRBV19,-,TRBJ1-6,CASSGGLSNSPLHF,TGTGCCAGTAGCGGGGGCTTGTCGAATTCACCCCTCCACTTT
TRBD1,TRBV7-9,-,TRBJ2-5,CASSLALDRVGETQYF,TGTGCCAGCAGCTTAGCGCTAGACAGGGTGGGAGAGACCCAGTACTTC
TRBD2,TRBV6-1,-,TRBJ2-1,CASSDGGRASGVYNEQFF,TGTGCCAGCAGTGATGGTGGAAGGGCTAGCGGAGTATACAATGAGCAGTTCTTC
-,TRBV19,-,TRBJ2-2,CASSTTLTGNTGELFF,TGTGCCAGTAGTACCACTTTAACAGGGAACACCGGGGAGCTGTTTTTT
-,TRBV10-2,-,TRBJ1-2,CASSEDRRGGYTF,TGCGCCAGCAGTGAGGACCGCAGAGGCGGCTACACCTTC
TRBD1,TRBV11-2,-,TRBJ2-1,CASSLETGGIDEQFF,TGTGCCAGCAGCTTAGAAACAGGGGGGATCGATGAGCAGTTCTTC
-,TRBV6-1,few,TRBJ1-5,CASSEVGERNQPQHF,TGTGCCAGCAGTGAAGTTGGGGAGAGAAATCAGCCCCAGCATTTT
TRBD1,TRBV10-2,-,TRBJ2-1,CASSGIRDRGPHNEQFF,TGCGCCAGCAGTGGAATCCGGGACAGGGGCCCCCACAATGAGCAGTTCTTC
-,TRBV7-8,-,TRBJ2-7,CASRERGFPYEQYF,TGTGCCAGCAGAGAAAGGGGGTTTCCCTACGAGCAGTACTTC
TRBD2,TRBV11-2,-,TRBJ2-2,CASTKAGGVFGELFF,TGTGCCAGCACGAAAGCGGGGGGGGTCTTTGGGGAGCTGTTTTTT
-,TRBV2,-,TRBJ1-2,CASSVSNPLSSYGYTF,TGTGCCAGCAGTGTATCTAATCCATTATCCTCCTATGGCTACACCTTC